This is a list of T cell receptor beta chains from one sample in a study of blood T cell repertoires in COVID-19. TCRdb's table, derived via immunoSEQ multiplex PCR, lists solely in-frame clones and lacks some. The table has 25,000 to 35,000 clones, about 80% seen once. Material: peripheral blood. Receptors originate from an elderly woman with acute or convalescent COVID-19. CDR3s include the opening cysteine and the closing phenylalanine or tryptophan. D genes are given only for firm matches. The size of a clone is reported for some rows only, either as once, few or many, or as a class for expanded clones.

J,D,V,size,DNA,CDR3
TRBJ2-2,-,TRBV5-6,-,TGTGCCAGCAGCTTGGATGAGCGGACCGGGGAGCTGTTTTTT,CASSLDERTGELFF
TRBJ2-5,TRBD2,TRBV19,-,TGTGCCAGTAGTATAGGAACTAGCGGCATAGAGACCCAGTACTTC,CASSIGTSGIETQYF
TRBJ2-7,-,TRBV29-1,-,TGCAGCGTACTAGTAAGCGCGTACGAGCAGTACTTC,CSVLVSAYEQYF
TRBJ1-1,-,TRBV5-1,-,TGCGCCAGCAACAGGGAGGGGAACACTGAAGCTTTCTTT,CASNREGNTEAFF
TRBJ2-5,TRBD2,TRBV27,once,TGTGCCAGCAGTACCCTAAGGGGAGGGGCCGGGCAAGAGACCCAGTACTTC,CASSTLRGGAGQETQYF
TRBJ2-7,-,TRBV10-2,few,TGCGCCAGCAGCTTGTTCGACGAGCAGTACTTC,CASSLFDEQYF
TRBJ1-1,-,TRBV19,-,TGTGCCAGTAGTATCCCCCCCGGGCGGGACCAGCCGAACACTGAAGCTTTCTTT,CASSIPPGRDQPNTEAFF
TRBJ1-6,-,TRBV19,-,TGTGCCAGTAGTATGATCAGGGGCTATAATTCACCCCTCCACTTT,CASSMIRGYNSPLHF
TRBJ2-2,-,TRBV7-6,-,TGTGCCAGCAGCGCCAGGGGTGGGACCGGGGAGCTGTTTTTT,CASSARGGTGELFF
TRBJ2-5,TRBD2,TRBV5-5,-,TGTGCCAGCAGCTTGAGGACTAGCGGGAGCGCCCAAGAGACCCAGTACTTC,CASSLRTSGSAQETQYF
TRBJ2-3,-,TRBV4-1,-,TGCGCCAGCAGCCAAGATGTTACAGGGCCCGGCACAGATACGCAGTATTTT,CASSQDVTGPGTDTQYF
TRBJ2-1,TRBD2,TRBV7-3,-,TGTGCCAGCAGCTTTAGCGGGCCCTCCTACAATGAGCAGTTCTTC,CASSFSGPSYNEQFF
TRBJ2-7,-,TRBV13,-,TGTGCCAGCAGCCCATTTTTCAGGGAAAGGGAGCAGTACTTC,CASSPFFREREQYF
TRBJ2-7,TRBD1,TRBV6-5,-,TGTGCCAGCAGCCACCGGGACAGGGGTTTGTACGAGCAGTACTTC,CASSHRDRGLYEQYF
TRBJ2-5,TRBD1,TRBV7-9,-,TGTGCCAGCAGCTTGGGGACAGGGGGCACAGAGACCCAGTACTTC,CASSLGTGGTETQYF
TRBJ2-7,-,TRBV24-1,-,TGTGCCACCTCCCCAGCAGGGTCGTACGAGCAGTACTTC,CATSPAGSYEQYF
TRBJ2-5,TRBD2,TRBV5-6,-,TGTGCCAGCAGTTCAGGAGCGGGGGAGGTGACCCAGTACTTC,CASSSGAGEVTQYF
TRBJ2-7,TRBD1,TRBV11-2,-,TGTGCCAGCAGCTTAAGCACAGGGGGCTACGAGCAGTACTTC,CASSLSTGGYEQYF
TRBJ2-1,TRBD2,TRBV3-1/TRBV3-2,-,TGCGCCAGCATGACTAGCGGGGGTGGTGAGCAGTTCTTC,CASMTSGGGEQFF
TRBJ2-1,TRBD1,TRBV18,-,TGTGCCAGCGGGGACAGGGACAATGAGCAGTTCTTC,CASGDRDNEQFF
TRBJ2-7,TRBD1,TRBV27,-,TGTGCCAGCAGTCCCGGGACAGGGGTGGGCGAGCAGTACTTC,CASSPGTGVGEQYF
TRBJ2-1,-,TRBV27,-,TGTGCCAGCAGTTTAACGGTTATCTACAATGAGCAGTTCTTC,CASSLTVIYNEQFF
TRBJ2-7,TRBD1,TRBV19,-,TGTGCCAGTAGGGCCACAACAGGGGGGTCTGGTGAGCAGTACTTC,CASRATTGGSGEQYF
TRBJ2-3,-,TRBV28,-,TGTGCCAGTCTGCATCTACCCACAGATACGCAGTATTTT,CASLHLPTDTQYF
TRBJ1-4,TRBD1,TRBV5-1,-,TGCGCCAGCAGCTTGGCGGCAGGGGGCAACGAAAAACTGTTTTTT,CASSLAAGGNEKLFF
TRBJ1-2,TRBD1,TRBV28,-,TGTGCCAGCAGGCCACAGGGGGGAGTATTCGGCTACACCTTC,CASRPQGGVFGYTF
TRBJ1-1,-,TRBV7-2,-,TGTGCCAGCAGCCAGGTGGCGAACACTGAAGCTTTCTTT,CASSQVANTEAFF
TRBJ1-5,-,TRBV5-1,-,TGCGCCAGCAGCTTGGAAGCCGATAGAGGCCAGCCCCAGCATTTT,CASSLEADRGQPQHF
TRBJ2-3,TRBD1,TRBV11-2,-,TGTGCCAGCAGCCGGGACAGGGGGTCAGATACGCAGTATTTT,CASSRDRGSDTQYF